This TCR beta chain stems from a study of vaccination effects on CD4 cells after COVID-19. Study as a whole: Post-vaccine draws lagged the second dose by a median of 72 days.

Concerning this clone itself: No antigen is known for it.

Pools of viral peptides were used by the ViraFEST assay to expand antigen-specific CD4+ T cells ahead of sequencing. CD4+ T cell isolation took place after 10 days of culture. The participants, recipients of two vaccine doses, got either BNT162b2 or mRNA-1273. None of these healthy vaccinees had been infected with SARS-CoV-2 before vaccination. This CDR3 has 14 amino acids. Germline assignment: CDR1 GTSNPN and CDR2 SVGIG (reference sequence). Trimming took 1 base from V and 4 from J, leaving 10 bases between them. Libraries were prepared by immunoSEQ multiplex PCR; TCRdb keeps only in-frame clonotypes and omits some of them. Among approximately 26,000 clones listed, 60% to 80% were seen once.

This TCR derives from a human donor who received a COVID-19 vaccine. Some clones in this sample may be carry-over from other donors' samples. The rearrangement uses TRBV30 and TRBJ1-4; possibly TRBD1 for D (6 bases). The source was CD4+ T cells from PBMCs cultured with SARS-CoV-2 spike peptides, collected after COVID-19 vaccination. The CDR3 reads CAWSAPGVNEKLFF. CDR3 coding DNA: TGTGCCTGGAGTGCCCCAGGGGTTAATGAAAAACTGTTTTTT.